This T cell receptor (beta chain) was recorded in a study of blood T cells in healthy people across ages. The CDR3 has 15 residues. Germline CDR1 and CDR2: MDHEN and SYDVKM. Trimming stripped 5 bases from V and 10 bases from J, with 21 bases between. At least 5.5 micrograms of total RNA were extracted per sample. Then a second PCR, running about 6 to 12 cycles, was carried out with a sample-barcoded 5' primer and a J-beta primer mix. TCRdb called the 5' RACE reads again in MiXCR, with one record for every CDR3 protein. The sample shows about 930,000 distinct CDR3 sequences, under 35% of them seen only once. These data were likewise used in another study, on T cells of mothers and their children. From that report: Reads recorded for TCR beta CDR3 numbered over 8 million per mother and around 3 million per child.

The chain uses TRBV28 and TRBJ2-1; tentative D call: TRBD1 (6 bases). The sequenced sample was blood. This TCR was sampled from a woman in her forties in good health. CDR3 nucleotide sequence: TGTGCCAGCAGTATTCTAACAGGGATCCGGGACGAGCAGTTCTTC. Its translation is CASSILTGIRDEQFF.